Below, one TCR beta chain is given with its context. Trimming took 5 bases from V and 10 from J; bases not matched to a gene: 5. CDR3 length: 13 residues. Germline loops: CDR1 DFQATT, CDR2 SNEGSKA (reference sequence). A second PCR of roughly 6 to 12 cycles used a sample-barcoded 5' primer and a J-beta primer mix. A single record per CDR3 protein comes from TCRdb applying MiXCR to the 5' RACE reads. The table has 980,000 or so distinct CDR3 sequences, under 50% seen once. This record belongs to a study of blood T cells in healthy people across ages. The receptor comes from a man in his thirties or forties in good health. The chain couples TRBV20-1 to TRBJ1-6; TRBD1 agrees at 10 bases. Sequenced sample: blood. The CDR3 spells CSAHRDRGSPLHF. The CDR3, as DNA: TGCAGTGCTCACCGGGACAGGGGATCACCCCTCCACTTT.